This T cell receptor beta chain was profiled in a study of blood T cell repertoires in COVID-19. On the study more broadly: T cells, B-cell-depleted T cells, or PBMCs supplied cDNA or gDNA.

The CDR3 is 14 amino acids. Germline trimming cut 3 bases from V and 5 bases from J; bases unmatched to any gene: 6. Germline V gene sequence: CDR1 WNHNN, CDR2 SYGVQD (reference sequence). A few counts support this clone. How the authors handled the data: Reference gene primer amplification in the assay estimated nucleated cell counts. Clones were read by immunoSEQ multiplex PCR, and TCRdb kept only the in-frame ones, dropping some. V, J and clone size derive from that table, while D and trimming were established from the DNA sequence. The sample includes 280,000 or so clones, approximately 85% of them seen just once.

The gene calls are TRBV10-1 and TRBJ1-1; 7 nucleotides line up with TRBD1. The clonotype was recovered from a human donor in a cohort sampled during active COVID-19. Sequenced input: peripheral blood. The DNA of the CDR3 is TGCGCCAGCAGTGATTCCAGGGGGAGAACTGAAGCTTTCTTT. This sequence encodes CASSDSRGRTEAFF.